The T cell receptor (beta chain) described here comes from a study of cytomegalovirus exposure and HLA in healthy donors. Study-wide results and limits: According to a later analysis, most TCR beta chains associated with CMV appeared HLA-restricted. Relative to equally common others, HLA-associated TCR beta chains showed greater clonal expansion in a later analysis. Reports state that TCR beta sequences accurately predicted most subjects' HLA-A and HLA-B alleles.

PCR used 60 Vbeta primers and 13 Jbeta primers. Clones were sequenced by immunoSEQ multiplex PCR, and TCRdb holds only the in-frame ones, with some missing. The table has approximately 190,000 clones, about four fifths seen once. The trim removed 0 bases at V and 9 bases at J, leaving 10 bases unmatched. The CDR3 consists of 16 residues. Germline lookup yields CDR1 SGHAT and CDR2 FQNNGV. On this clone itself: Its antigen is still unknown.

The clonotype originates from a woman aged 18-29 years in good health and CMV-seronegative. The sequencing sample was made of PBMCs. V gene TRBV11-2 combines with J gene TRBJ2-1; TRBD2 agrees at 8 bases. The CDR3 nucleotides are TGTGCCAGCAGCTTAGATAACCGGGAGGGGTTCTCTGAGCAGTTCTTC. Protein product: CASSLDNREGFSEQFF.